Listed below are T cell receptor beta chains from one sample, sequenced in a study of OX40 agonist ivuxolimab in advanced cancers. Libraries were prepared by immunoSEQ multiplex PCR; TCRdb keeps only in-frame clonotypes and omits some of them. The sample comprises about 83,000 clones, approximately 90% of which are singletons, and about 8.6% rests with the top ten. Material: CD4+ or CD8+ T cells sorted from blood, obtained in a trial of the OX40 agonist ivuxolimab. The receptors shown here come from an adult with an advanced solid tumor such as melanoma, head and neck, liver or kidney cancer. CDR3s include the opening cysteine and the closing phenylalanine or tryptophan.

v_gene	j_gene	CDR3aa
TRBV27	TRBJ2-1	CASSQFPPGNEQFF
TRBV7-6	TRBJ1-4	CASSLALADLGEKLFF
TRBV6-5	TRBJ1-2	CASSPLDSLYGYTF
TRBV11-2	TRBJ2-3	CASSSHWTGSSTDTQYF
TRBV29-1	TRBJ2-5	CSVDPGFGGETQYF
TRBV6-5	TRBJ1-1	CASSYPQGTEAFF
TRBV6-6	TRBJ2-7	CASSRGTAIFYEQYF
TRBV10-1	TRBJ1-1	CASGDPNTEAFF
TRBV27	TRBJ2-5	CASSLLGYGETQYF
TRBV4-1	TRBJ2-5	CASSQIGGGLAGAGETQYF
TRBV6-6	TRBJ2-7	CASSYSSTDYSYEQYF
TRBV9	TRBJ1-3	CASSVGGSSGNTIYF
TRBV7-8	TRBJ1-5	CASSYFPGGAQPQHF
TRBV4-1	TRBJ2-5	CASSQGYNGDLDHPYQETQYF
TRBV7-9	TRBJ2-2	CASSWDLTGELFF
TRBV7-9	TRBJ2-5	CASSPRVLAGGQETQYF